The 14 T cell receptor beta chains given below trace back to one sample, sequenced in a study of brain T cells in children with intractable seizures. Noted time point: blood from clinic visit 5 months post-surgery; TSC patient then seizure free. Repertoires were generated with immunoSEQ multiplex PCR, while TCRdb's copy carries only in-frame clones and drops some. The table lists about 320,000 clones, more than 85% of them singletons. The source was peripheral blood, collected 4 to 6 months after surgery. These receptors all come from a boy under three years old with tuberous sclerosis and intractable seizures.

The table lists this clone with a few counts. V gene TRBV7-3 combines with J gene TRBJ1-1, with 8 bases fitting TRBD1. CDR3 size: 14 residues. J lost 2 bases, V lost 5 bases, and 4 bases had no gene match. Germline loops: CDR1 SGHTA, CDR2 FQGTGA. The CDR3 region is CASSMTGVNTEAFF. CDR3 coding DNA: TGTGCCAGCAGCATGACAGGGGTCAACACTGAAGCTTTCTTT. Complete variable domain (other parts from reference TRBV7-3 and TRBJ1-1): GAGVSQTPSNKVTEKGKYVELRCDPISGHTALYWYRQSLGQGPEFLIYFQGTGAADDSGLPNDRFFAVRPEGSVSTLKIQRTERGDSAVYLCASSMTGVNTEAFFGQGTRLTVV.

The V call is TRBV28, the J call TRBJ1-2; D may be TRBD1 (5 bases). The V end was cut by 7 bases, the J end by 3 bases, with 24 bases between. Germline V lookup: CDR1 MDHEN, CDR2 SYDVKM. CDR3 length: 17 amino acids. CDR3 residues: CASKPSPSTWGDYGYTF. The CDR3 nucleotides read TGTGCCAGCAAACCCTCCCCGAGCACATGGGGGGACTATGGCTACACCTTC.

The chain has TRBV27 and TRBJ2-7, with 10 positions matching TRBD2. Germline trimming cut 4 bases from V and 5 bases from J; bases unmatched to any gene: 14. This CDR3 has 17 residues. Germline V gene lookup returns CDR1 MNHEY and CDR2 SMNVEV (reference sequence). Here the CDR3 reads CASSSYTSSGRGHEQYF. As DNA, the CDR3 is TGTGCCAGCAGTTCCTACACCTCTAGCGGGAGAGGCCACGAGCAGTACTTC.

The chain links TRBV28 to TRBJ2-1; 7 bases map to TRBD1. V shed 6 bases, J shed 6 bases, and the junction held 8 bases outside the gene matches. Germline V gene sequence: CDR1 MDHEN, CDR2 SYDVKM. The CDR3 totals 14 residues. CDR3 protein: CASRRQGVGNEQFF. CDR3 coding DNA: TGTGCCAGCAGGAGACAGGGTGTCGGCAATGAGCAGTTCTTC.

The J gene is TRBJ2-5, the V gene TRBV19; 10 bases align to TRBD2. CDR3 length: 15 residues. Germline V lookup: CDR1 LNHDA, CDR2 SQIVND (reference sequence). The V segment lost 5 bases and the J segment 5 bases; nucleotides outside the gene matches: 8. CDR3 protein: CASSVAGGGGETQYF. DNA of the CDR3: TGTGCCAGTAGTGTAGCGGGAGGAGGTGGGGAGACCCAGTACTTC.

This clone showed up just once. This chain joins TRBV7-2 and TRBJ1-5, with 8 bases matching TRBD1. The V gene end was trimmed by 6 bases and the J gene end by 4 bases; junction bases not matched to a gene: 8. Germline assignment: CDR1 SGHTA and CDR2 FQGNSA. The length of the CDR3 is 15 residues. The CDR3 reads CASSWKGTGNQPQHF. CDR3 nucleotide sequence: TGTGCCAGCAGTTGGAAGGGGACAGGAAATCAGCCCCAGCATTTT.

The gene calls are TRBV20-1 and TRBJ1-2; D is unclear. The germline gives CDR1 DFQATT, CDR2 SNEGSKA (reference sequence). The CDR3 loop spans 13 amino acids. Trimming removed 3 bases from V and 0 bases from J, with 8 bases in between. CDR3 loop: CSASDQTNYGYTF. In DNA, the CDR3 is TGCAGTGCTAGTGACCAGACTAACTATGGCTACACCTTC.

This chain joins TRBV6-4 and TRBJ1-2, with D maybe TRBD1 (5 bases). This CDR3 spans 12 amino acids. The V end lost 6 bases, the J end lost 6 bases, and 11 bases lay between the germline ends. In germline, CDR1 is MRHNA, CDR2 SNTAGT. The chain's CDR3 is CASRCREHGYTF. CDR3 in DNA: TGTGCCAGCAGGTGCAGGGAGCATGGCTACACCTTC.

This sequence joins TRBV23-1 and TRBJ1-1, with 10 bases identical to TRBD1. TRBV23-1 is classed as an ORF, of uncertain function. The CDR3 has 16 amino acids. Losses at the gene ends were 2 bases for V and 5 bases for J; bases not matched to a gene: 8. DNA for the CDR3: TGCGCCAGCAGTCAAAGACAGGGGGCCGGGTGGACTGAAGCTTTCTTT. Translating gives CASSQRQGAGWTEAFF.

In DNA, the CDR3 is TGTGCCAGCAGCCGCCTGACGGAACCCACAGATACGCAGTATTTT. It specifies CASSRLTEPTDTQYF. V usage is TRBV7-8 and J usage is TRBJ2-3, with D unclear. The CDR3 length is 15 residues. CDR1 and CDR2 from the germline V gene are SGHVS and FQNEAQ. V shed 5 bases and J shed 2 bases, with 14 bases lying between them.

This clone has a single count. This chain links TRBV3-1 (or the pseudogene TRBV3-2) with TRBJ2-3; D unclear. Trimming removed 2 bases from V and 2 bases from J, with 14 bases in between. Per the germline V gene, CDR1 is LGHDT and CDR2 is YNNKEL (reference sequence). This CDR3 contains 16 residues. CDR3 in amino acids: CASSQPGEGITDTQYF. The CDR3 coding sequence is TGTGCCAGCAGCCAACCCGGCGAAGGGATCACAGATACGCAGTATTTT.

The chain is built from TRBV19 and TRBJ2-3; D is perhaps TRBD1 (5 bases). The V end lost 1 base, the J end lost 0 bases, and 8 bases lay between the germline ends. This CDR3 contains 15 residues. Germline V gives CDR1 LNHDA, CDR2 SQIVND (reference sequence). The chain's CDR3 is CASSIARESTDTQYF. The CDR3 nucleotides are TGTGCCAGTAGTATAGCCAGGGAAAGCACAGATACGCAGTATTTT.

This clone was recorded a few times. This chain connects TRBV5-4 to TRBJ2-2; TRBD1 matches at 8 bases. The CDR3 consists of 15 residues. V lost 5 bases to trimming and J lost 6 bases; unmatched junction nucleotides: 9. The germline gives CDR1 SGHNT, CDR2 YYREEE (reference sequence). The CDR3 DNA reads as TGTGCCAGCAGACGGACAGGGAGTACCGCCGGGGAGCTGTTTTTT. It is translated as CASRRTGSTAGELFF.

V and J are TRBV5-4 and TRBJ2-6; D is unclear. This CDR3 contains 14 residues. Germline CDR1 SGHNT, CDR2 YYREEE (reference sequence). V was clipped by 4 bases and J by 1 base, with 6 bases between them. The CDR3 coding sequence is TGTGCCAGCAGCCCAGTTTCTGGGGCCAACGTCCTGACTTTC. Its translation is CASSPVSGANVLTF.